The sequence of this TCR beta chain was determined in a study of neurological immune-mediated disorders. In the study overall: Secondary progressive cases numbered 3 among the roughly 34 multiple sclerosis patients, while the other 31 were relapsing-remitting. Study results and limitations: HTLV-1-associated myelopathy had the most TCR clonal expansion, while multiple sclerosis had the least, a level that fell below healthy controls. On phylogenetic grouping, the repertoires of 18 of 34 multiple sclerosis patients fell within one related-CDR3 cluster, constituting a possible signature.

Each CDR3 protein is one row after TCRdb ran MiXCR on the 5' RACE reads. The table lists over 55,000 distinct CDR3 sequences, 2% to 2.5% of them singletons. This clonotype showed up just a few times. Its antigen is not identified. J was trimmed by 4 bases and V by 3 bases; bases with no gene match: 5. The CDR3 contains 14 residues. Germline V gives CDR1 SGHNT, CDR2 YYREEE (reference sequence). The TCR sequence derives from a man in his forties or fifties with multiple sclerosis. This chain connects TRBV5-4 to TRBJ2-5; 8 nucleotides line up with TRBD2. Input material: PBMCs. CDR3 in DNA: TGTGCCAGCAGCTGGGCGGGGGGCCCAGAGACCCAGTACTTC. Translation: CASSWAGGPETQYF.